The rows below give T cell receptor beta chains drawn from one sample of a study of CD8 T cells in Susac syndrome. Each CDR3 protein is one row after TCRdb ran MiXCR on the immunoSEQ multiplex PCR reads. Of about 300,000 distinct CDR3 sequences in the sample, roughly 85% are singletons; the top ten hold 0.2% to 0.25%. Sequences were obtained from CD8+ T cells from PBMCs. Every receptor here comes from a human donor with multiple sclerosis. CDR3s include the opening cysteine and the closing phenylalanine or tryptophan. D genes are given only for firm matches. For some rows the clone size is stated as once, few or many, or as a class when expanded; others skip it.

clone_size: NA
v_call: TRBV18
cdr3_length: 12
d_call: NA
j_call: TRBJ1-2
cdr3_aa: CASSPTPGDTGF
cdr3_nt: TGTGCCAGCTCGCCCACACCCGGGGATACAGGTTTC

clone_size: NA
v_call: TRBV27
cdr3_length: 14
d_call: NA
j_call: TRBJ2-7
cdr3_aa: CASSFSSVGYEQYF
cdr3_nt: TGTGCCAGCAGTTTTTCGTCGGTTGGCTACGAGCAGTACTTC

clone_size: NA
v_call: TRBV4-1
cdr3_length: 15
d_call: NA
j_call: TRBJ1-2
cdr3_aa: CASSHPQGPNYGYTF
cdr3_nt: TGCGCCAGCAGCCACCCACAGGGACCTAACTATGGCTACACCTTC

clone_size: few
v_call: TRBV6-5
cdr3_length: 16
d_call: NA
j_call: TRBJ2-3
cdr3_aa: CASSSSDWYSTDTQYF
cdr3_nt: TGTGCCAGCAGTTCGTCGGACTGGTATAGCACAGATACGCAGTATTTT

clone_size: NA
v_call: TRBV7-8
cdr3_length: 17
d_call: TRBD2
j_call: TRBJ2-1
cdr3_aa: CASSLVVGLAGDNEQFF
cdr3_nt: TGTGCCAGCAGCTTAGTCGTAGGACTAGCGGGCGACAATGAGCAGTTCTTC

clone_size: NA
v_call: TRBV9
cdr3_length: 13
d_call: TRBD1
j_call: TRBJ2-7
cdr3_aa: CASSPGQGSEQYF
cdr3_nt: TGTGCCAGCAGCCCCGGACAGGGCTCCGAGCAGTACTTC

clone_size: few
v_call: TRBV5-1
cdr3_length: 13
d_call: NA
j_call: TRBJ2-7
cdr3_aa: CASSLNSYYEQYF
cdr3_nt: TGCGCCAGCAGCTTGAACAGCTACTACGAGCAGTACTTC

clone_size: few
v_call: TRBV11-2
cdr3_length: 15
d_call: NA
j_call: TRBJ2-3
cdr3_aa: CASSLPRASTDTQYF
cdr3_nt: TGTGCCAGCAGCTTACCTAGGGCGAGCACAGATACGCAGTATTTT

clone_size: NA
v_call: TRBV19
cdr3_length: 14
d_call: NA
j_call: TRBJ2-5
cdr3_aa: CASSNGPTTETQYF
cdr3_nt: TGTGCCAGTAGTAATGGCCCCACGACGGAGACCCAGTACTTC

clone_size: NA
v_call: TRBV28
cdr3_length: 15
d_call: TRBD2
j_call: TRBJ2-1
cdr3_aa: CASRRRTSGSDEQFF
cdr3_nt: TGTGCCAGCAGGCGTCGGACTAGCGGGAGTGATGAGCAGTTCTTC

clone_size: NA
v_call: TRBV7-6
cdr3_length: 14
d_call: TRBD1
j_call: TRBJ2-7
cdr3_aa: CASSSRTGSHEQYF
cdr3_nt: TGTGCCAGCAGCTCCCGGACAGGTTCCCACGAGCAGTACTTC

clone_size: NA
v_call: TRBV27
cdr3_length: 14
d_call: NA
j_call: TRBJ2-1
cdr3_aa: CASSLFSRLDEQFF
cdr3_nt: TGTGCCAGCAGTTTGTTCTCCCGACTCGATGAGCAGTTCTTC

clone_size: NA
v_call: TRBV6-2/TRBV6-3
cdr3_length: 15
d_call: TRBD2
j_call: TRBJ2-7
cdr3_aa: CASTSVLLAGVEQYF
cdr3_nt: TGTGCCAGCACCTCCGTGTTGCTAGCGGGAGTCGAGCAGTACTTC

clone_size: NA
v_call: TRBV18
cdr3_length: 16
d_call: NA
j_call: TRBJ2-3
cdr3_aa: CASSRRDFPGTDTQYF
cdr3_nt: TGTGCCAGCTCCCGTCGGGACTTCCCTGGAACAGATACGCAGTATTTT

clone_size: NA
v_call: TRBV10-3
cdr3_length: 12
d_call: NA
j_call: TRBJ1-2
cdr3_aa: CAIETANYGYTF
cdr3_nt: TGTGCCATCGAGACAGCTAACTATGGCTACACCTTC

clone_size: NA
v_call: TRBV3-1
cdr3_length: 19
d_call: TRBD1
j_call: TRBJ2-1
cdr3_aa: CASSQHRTGGESSYNEQFF
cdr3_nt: TGTGCCAGCAGCCAACACAGGACAGGGGGCGAAAGCTCCTACAATGAGCAGTTCTTC

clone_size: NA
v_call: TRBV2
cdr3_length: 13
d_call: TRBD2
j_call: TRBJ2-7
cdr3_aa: CASSGGGVHEQYF
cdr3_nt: TGTGCCAGCAGTGGGGGAGGGGTGCACGAGCAGTACTTC

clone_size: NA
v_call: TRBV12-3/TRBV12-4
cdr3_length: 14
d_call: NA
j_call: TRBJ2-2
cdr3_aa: CASTLWGSTGELFF
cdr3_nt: TGTGCCAGCACCCTTTGGGGGAGCACCGGGGAGCTGTTTTTT

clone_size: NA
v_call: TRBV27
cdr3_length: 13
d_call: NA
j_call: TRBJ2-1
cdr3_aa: CASSFQGRNEQFF
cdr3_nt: TGTGCCAGCAGTTTTCAGGGGAGGAATGAGCAGTTCTTC

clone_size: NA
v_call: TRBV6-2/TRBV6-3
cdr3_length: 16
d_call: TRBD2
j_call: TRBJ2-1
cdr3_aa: CASSYGTSGHYNEQFF
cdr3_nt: TGTGCCAGCAGTTACGGAACTAGCGGACACTATAATGAGCAGTTCTTC

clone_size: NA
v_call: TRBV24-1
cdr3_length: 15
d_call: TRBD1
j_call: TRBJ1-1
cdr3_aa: CATSDSGTAGTEAFF
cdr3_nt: TGTGCCACCAGTGATTCCGGGACAGCGGGCACTGAAGCTTTCTTT

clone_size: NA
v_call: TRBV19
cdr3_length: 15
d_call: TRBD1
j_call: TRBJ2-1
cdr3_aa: CASSIRDSAYNEQFF
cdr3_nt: TGTGCCAGTAGTATCCGGGACAGTGCTTACAATGAGCAGTTCTTC

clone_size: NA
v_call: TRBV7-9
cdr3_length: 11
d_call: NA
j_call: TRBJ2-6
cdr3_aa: CAGPGANVLTF
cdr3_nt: TGTGCCGGCCCTGGGGCCAACGTCCTGACTTTC

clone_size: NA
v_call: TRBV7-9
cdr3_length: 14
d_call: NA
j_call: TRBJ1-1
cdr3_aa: CASSLGLKPTEAFF
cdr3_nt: TGTGCCAGCAGCTTAGGACTTAAGCCCACTGAAGCTTTCTTT

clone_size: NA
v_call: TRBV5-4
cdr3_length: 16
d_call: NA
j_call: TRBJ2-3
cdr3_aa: CASSLGSGAVTDTQYF
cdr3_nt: TGTGCCAGCAGCTTGGGAAGTGGTGCAGTCACAGATACGCAGTATTTT

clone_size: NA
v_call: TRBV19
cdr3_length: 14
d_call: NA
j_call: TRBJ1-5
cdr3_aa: CASSPWNSNQPQHF
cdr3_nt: TGTGCCAGTAGCCCTTGGAATAGCAATCAGCCCCAGCATTTT